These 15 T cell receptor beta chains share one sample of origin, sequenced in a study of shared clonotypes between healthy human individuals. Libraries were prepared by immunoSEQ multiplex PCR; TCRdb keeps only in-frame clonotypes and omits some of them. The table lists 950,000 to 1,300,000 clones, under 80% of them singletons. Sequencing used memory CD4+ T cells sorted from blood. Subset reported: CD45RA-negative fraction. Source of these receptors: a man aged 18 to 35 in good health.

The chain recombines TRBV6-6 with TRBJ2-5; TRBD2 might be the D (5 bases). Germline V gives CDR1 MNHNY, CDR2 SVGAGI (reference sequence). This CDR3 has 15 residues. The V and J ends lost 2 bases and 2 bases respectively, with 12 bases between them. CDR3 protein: CASSYTASRQETQYF. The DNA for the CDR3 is TGTGCCAGCAGTTACACCGCTAGCCGGCAAGAGACCCAGTACTTC.

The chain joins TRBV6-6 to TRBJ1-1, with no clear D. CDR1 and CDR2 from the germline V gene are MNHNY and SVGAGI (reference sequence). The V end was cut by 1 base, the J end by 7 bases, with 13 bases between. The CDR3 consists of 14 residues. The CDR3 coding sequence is TGTGCCAGCAGTTACTTAGAGGGAAGGAGTGAAGCTTTCTTT. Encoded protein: CASSYLEGRSEAFF.

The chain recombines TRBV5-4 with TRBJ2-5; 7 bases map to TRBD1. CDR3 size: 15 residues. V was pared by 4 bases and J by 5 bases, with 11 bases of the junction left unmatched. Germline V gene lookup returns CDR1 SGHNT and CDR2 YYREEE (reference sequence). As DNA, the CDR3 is TGTGCCAGCAGCCGAGGGGGCCAGAAAGAGGAGACCCAGTACTTC. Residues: CASSRGGQKEETQYF.

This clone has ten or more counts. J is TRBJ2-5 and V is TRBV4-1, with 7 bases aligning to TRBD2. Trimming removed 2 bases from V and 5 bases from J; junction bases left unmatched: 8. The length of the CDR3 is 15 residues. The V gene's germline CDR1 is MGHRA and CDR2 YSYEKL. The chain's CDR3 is CASSQQSGEWETQYF. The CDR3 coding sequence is TGCGCCAGCAGCCAACAAAGCGGGGAGTGGGAGACCCAGTACTTC.

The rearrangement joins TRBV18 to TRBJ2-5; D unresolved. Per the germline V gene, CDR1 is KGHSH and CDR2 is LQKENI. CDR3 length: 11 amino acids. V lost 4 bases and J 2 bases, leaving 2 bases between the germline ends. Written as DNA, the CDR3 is TGTGCCAGCTCACAACAAGAGACCCAGTACTTC. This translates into CASSQQETQYF.

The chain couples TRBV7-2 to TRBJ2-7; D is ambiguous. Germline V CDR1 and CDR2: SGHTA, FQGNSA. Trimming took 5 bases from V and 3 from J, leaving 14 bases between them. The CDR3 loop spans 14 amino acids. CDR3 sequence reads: CASSISVLVYEQYF. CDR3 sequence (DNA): TGTGCCAGCAGCATTTCAGTTCTAGTCTACGAGCAGTACTTC.

DNA for the CDR3: TGTGCCAGTAGTACCCCGAGGGGATTTCCCTATGGCTACACCTTC. Translation: CASSTPRGFPYGYTF. The rearrangement uses TRBV19 and TRBJ1-2, with TRBD1 as a possible D gene (5 bases). The V end was cut by 4 bases, the J end by 4 bases, with 16 bases between. CDR3 size: 15 residues. CDR1 LNHDA and CDR2 SQIVND come from the germline V gene (reference sequence).

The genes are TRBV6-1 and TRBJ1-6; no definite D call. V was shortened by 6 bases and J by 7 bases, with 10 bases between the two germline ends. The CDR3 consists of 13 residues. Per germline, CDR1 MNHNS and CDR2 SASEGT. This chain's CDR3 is CASSRDGNSPLHF. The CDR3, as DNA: TGTGCCAGCAGCCGCGACGGGAATTCACCCCTCCACTTT.

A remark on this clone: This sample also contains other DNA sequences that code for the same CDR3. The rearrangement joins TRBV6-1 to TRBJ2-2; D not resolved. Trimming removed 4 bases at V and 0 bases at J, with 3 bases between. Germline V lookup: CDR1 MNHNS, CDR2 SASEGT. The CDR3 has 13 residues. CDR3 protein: CASSGTNTGELFF. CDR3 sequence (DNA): TGTGCCAGCAGTGGTACGAACACCGGGGAGCTGTTTTTT.

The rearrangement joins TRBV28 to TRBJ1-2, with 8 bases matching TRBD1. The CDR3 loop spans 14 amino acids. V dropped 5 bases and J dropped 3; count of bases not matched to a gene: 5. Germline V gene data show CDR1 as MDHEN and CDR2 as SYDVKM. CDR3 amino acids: CASSPSTGDYGYTF. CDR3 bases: TGTGCCAGCAGTCCTTCGACAGGGGACTATGGCTACACCTTC.

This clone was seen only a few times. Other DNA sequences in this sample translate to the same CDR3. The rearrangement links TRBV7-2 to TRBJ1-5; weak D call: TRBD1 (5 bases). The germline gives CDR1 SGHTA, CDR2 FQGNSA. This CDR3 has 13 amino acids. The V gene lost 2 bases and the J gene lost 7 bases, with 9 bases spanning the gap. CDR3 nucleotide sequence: TGTGCCAGCAGCTTACAGGGCGGGCAGCCCCAGCATTTT. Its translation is CASSLQGGQPQHF. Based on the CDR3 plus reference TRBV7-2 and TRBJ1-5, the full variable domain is GAGVSQSPSNKVTEKGKDVELRCDPISGHTALYWYRQSLGQGLEFLIYFQGNSAPDKSGLPSDRFSAERTGGSVSTLTIQRTQQEDSAVYLCASSLQGGQPQHFGDGTRLSIL.

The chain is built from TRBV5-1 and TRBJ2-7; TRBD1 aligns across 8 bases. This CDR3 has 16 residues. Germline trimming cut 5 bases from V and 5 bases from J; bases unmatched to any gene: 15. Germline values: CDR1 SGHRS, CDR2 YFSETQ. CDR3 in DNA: TGCGCCAGCAGTGAGGGCCTCTCGACAGGGGTCCACGAGCAGTACTTC. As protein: CASSEGLSTGVHEQYF. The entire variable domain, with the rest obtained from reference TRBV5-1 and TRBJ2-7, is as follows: KAGVTQTPRYLIKTRGQQVTLSCSPISGHRSVSWYQQTPGQGLQFLFEYFSETQRNKGNFPGRFSGRQFSNSRSEMNVSTLELGDSALYLCASSEGLSTGVHEQYFGPGTRLTVT.

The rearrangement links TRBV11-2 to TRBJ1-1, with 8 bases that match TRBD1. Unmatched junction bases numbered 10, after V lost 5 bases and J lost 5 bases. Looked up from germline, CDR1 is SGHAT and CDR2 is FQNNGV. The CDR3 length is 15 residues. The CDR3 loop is CASSRDRLVMTEAFF. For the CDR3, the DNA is TGTGCCAGCAGCCGGGACAGGTTGGTGATGACTGAAGCTTTCTTT.

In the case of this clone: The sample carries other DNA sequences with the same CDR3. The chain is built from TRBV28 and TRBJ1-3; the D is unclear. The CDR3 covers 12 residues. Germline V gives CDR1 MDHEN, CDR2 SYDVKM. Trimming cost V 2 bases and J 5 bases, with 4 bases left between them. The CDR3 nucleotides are TGTGCCAGCAGTTTAGGACGAAACACCATATATTTT. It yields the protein CASSLGRNTIYF.

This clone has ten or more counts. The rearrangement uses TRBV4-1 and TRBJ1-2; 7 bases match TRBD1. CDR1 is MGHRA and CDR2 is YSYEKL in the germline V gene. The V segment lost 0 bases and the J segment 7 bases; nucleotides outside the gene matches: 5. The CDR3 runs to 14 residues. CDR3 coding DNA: TGCGCCAGCAGCCAAGAGGGACAGACCGTTGGCTACACCTTC. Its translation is CASSQEGQTVGYTF.